A single sample is the source of the 10 T cell receptor beta chains below, sequenced in a study of T-cell reconstitution after alpha-beta-depleted transplantation in children. A TCRbeta library incorporating unique molecular identifiers was prepared. Each CDR3 protein gets one entry after TCRdb re-called the PCR reads with MiXCR. The sample carries under 350,000 distinct CDR3 sequences, 9.9% recorded once. The sequences come from PBMCs from the stem cell graft donor, collected from the stem cell graft. The receptors were sampled from a human donor who donated a stem cell graft to a child with SCID.

This clonotype appeared many times. The V call is TRBV25-1, the J call TRBJ1-5; D is uncertain. With 4 bases removed from V and 4 bases from J, the gap between germline ends came to 5 bases. This CDR3 has 12 residues. Per the germline V gene, CDR1 is MGHDK and CDR2 is SYGVNS. CDR3 sequence: CASSGVNQPQHF. The CDR3 region has the DNA TGTGCCAGCAGTGGGGTGAATCAGCCCCAGCATTTT. The complete variable domain, with remaining parts taken from reference TRBV25-1 and TRBJ1-5, reads EADIYQTPRYLVIGTGKKITLECSQTMGHDKMYWYQQDPGMELHLIHYSYGVNSTEKGDLSSESTVSRIRTEHFPLTLESARPSHTSQYLCASSGVNQPQHFGDGTRLSIL.

The chain combines TRBV6-5 with TRBJ2-2, with D possibly TRBD1 on 6 matching bases. The CDR3 runs 16 residues. The germline V and J ends were trimmed by 8 bases and 4 bases, with 20 bases remaining between them. Germline V lookup: CDR1 MNHEY, CDR2 SVGAGI. The CDR3 reads CASDTPTGQGTGELFF. For the CDR3, the DNA is TGTGCCAGCGATACTCCGACAGGACAAGGCACCGGGGAGCTGTTTTTT.

In this sample, this clonotype turned up a few times. The rearrangement uses TRBV6-5 and TRBJ2-7, with TRBD2 as a possible D gene (5 bases). V was cut by 2 bases and J by 6 bases, with 14 bases left in between. Germline lookup yields CDR1 MNHEY and CDR2 SVGAGI. The CDR3 is made up of 14 amino acids. The CDR3 loop reads CASSYRQEVAEQYF. DNA of the CDR3: TGTGCCAGCAGTTACAGGCAGGAGGTTGCCGAGCAGTACTTC.

This clonotype was recorded many times. V and J are TRBV5-5 and TRBJ2-7, with 8 bases matching TRBD1. The V gene's germline CDR1 is SGHKS and CDR2 YYEKEE (reference sequence). Trimming cost V 3 bases and J 5 bases; bases outside gene matches: 7. This CDR3 spans 14 amino acids. CDR3 protein: CASSSGQGWDEQYF. CDR3 DNA: TGTGCCAGCAGCTCCGGACAGGGTTGGGACGAGCAGTACTTC.

The chain recombines TRBV5-1 with TRBJ1-1; D is ambiguous. The V end was cut by 0 bases, the J end by 3 bases, with 6 bases between. The germline CDR1 and CDR2 sequences are SGHRS and YFSETQ. The CDR3 runs to 13 residues. For the CDR3, the DNA is TGCGCCAGCAGCTTGGAACGCTACACTGAAGCTTTCTTT. It encodes CASSLERYTEAFF.

This chain links TRBV2 with TRBJ2-1; TRBD2 might be the D (5 bases). The length of the CDR3 is 12 residues. Deletions cut 6 bases from V and 10 bases from J, with 13 bases between. Per the germline V gene, CDR1 is SNHLY and CDR2 is FYNNEI. CDR3 sequence: CASSIAQAEQFF. The CDR3 bases are TGTGCCAGCAGCATAGCGCAAGCGGAGCAGTTCTTC.

The sample holds a few counts of this clonotype. V usage is TRBV20-1 and J usage is TRBJ2-1; D not certain. The CDR3 has 15 residues. With 1 base removed from V and 0 bases from J, the gap between germline ends came to 10 bases. Germline V lookup: CDR1 DFQATT, CDR2 SNEGSKA (reference sequence). Here the CDR3 DNA reads TGCAGTGCTAGAGGTATTTATAGCTCCTACAATGAGCAGTTCTTC. It specifies CSARGIYSSYNEQFF.

This clonotype was counted only a few times. The chain uses TRBV20-1 and TRBJ2-7; the D gene is possibly TRBD1 (6 bases). Trimming pared 3 bases from V and 4 bases from J, leaving 16 bases between. The CDR3 sequence is 14 residues long. The germline V gene has CDR1 DFQATT and CDR2 SNEGSKA (reference sequence). Written as DNA, the CDR3 is TGCAGTGCTAGGGGCCAGGGGCGAGGTTACGAGCAGTACTTC. Protein sequence: CSARGQGRGYEQYF.

CDR3 nucleotides: TGTGCCAGCAGTTTAGCAGGGATCCTCTATGGCTACACCTTC. Translating it yields CASSLAGILYGYTF. This chain connects TRBV12-3 or TRBV12-4 to TRBJ1-2; D is unresolved. This CDR3 is 14 amino acids long. V lost 0 bases and J lost 4, with 9 bases in between.

V usage is TRBV2 and J usage is TRBJ2-7; TRBD2 aligns across 9 bases. The CDR3 totals 14 residues. Germline V gene sequence: CDR1 SNHLY, CDR2 FYNNEI. Trimming removed 3 bases from V and 6 bases from J; junction bases left unmatched: 6. The CDR3 DNA reads as TGTGCCAGCAGTGAGGGACTAGCAACCGTCGAGCAGTACTTC. It specifies CASSEGLATVEQYF.